Presented here are 7 T cell receptor beta chains from one specimen sequenced in a study of a mutant IDH1 vaccine in newly diagnosed glioma. Time point: baseline, week 1 (first vaccination visit). Specified treatment: pre-vaccination baseline after standard-of-care therapy. Some clones are missing from TCRdb's copy, which holds only in-frame ones; the method was immunoSEQ multiplex PCR. The data show about 92,000 clones, around 82% seen once. This material consisted of PBMCs, taken from a glioma patient treated with radiotherapy, temozolomide or both. These receptors came from a woman aged 45-59 years with glioma.

This clone was recorded a few times. The rearrangement links TRBV7-2 to TRBJ2-2; tentatively, D is TRBD1 (5 bases). Trimming took 3 bases from V and 0 from J, leaving 11 bases between them. Germline V lookup: CDR1 SGHTA, CDR2 FQGNSA. The CDR3 is 16 amino acids. CDR3 DNA sequence: TGTGCCAGCAGCTTTCAGACAGTGCCGAACACCGGGGAGCTGTTTTTT. As protein: CASSFQTVPNTGELFF. Full variable domain (missing parts from reference TRBV7-2 and TRBJ2-2): GAGVSQSPSNKVTEKGKDVELRCDPISGHTALYWYRQSLGQGLEFLIYFQGNSAPDKSGLPSDRFSAERTGGSVSTLTIQRTQQEDSAVYLCASSFQTVPNTGELFFGEGSRLTVL.

As for this clone: A read error may account for a junction end that differs from germline. The chain couples TRBV2 to TRBJ2-7; D is undetermined. This CDR3 is 12 amino acids long. Germline V lookup: CDR1 SNHLY, CDR2 FYNNEI. The CDR3 nucleotides read TGTGCCAGCAGTGAAAGGCTGCGGCGGCCAAACTTC. Translated: CASSERLRRPNF.

The chain joins TRBV2 to TRBJ2-3; 12 bases match TRBD2. The V gene end was trimmed by 10 bases and the J gene end by 3 bases; junction bases not matched to a gene: 5. Germline loops: CDR1 SNHLY, CDR2 FYNNEI. This CDR3 comprises 14 residues. CDR3 sequence reads: CATLLAGGTDTQYF. CDR3 in DNA: TGTGCCACACTTCTAGCGGGGGGGACAGATACGCAGTATTTT. The variable domain in full, with the rest retrieved from reference TRBV2 and TRBJ2-3, is EPEVTQTPSHQVTQMGQEVILRCVPISNHLYFYWYRQILGQKVEFLVSFYNNEISEKSEIFDDQFSVERPDGSNFTLKIRSTKLEDSAMYFCATLLAGGTDTQYFGPGTRLTVL.

This clone was seen just once. V and J are TRBV12-1 and TRBJ2-6. TRBV12-1 is assigned pseudogene status. CDR3 length: 14 amino acids. The CDR3 loop is CASILMGGANVLTF. The CDR3 DNA is TGTGCCAGCATCCTTATGGGGGGGGCCAACGTCCTGACTTTC.

This clone was recorded only once. The J gene is TRBJ1-2, the V gene TRBV6-6, with 7 bases lining up with TRBD1. V lost 6 bases, J lost 8 bases, and 9 bases stayed unmatched. In germline, CDR1 is MNHNY, CDR2 SVGAGI (reference sequence). The CDR3 is 13 amino acids. The DNA of the CDR3 is TGTGCCAGCAGCCGAAGGGACAGTCGGGGCTACACCTTC. Translation gives CASSRRDSRGYTF.

This clone has a handful of counts. V usage is TRBV7-9 and J usage is TRBJ1-1, with D hard to call. The CDR3 extends over 14 amino acids. Germline V gene lookup returns CDR1 SEHNR and CDR2 FQNEAQ (reference sequence). V lost 4 bases and J lost 7, with 16 bases in between. CDR3 nucleotides: TGTGCCAGCAGCTCATGGGCAGGATTCGTTGAAGCTTTCTTT. This encodes CASSSWAGFVEAFF.

This sequence joins TRBV5-1 and TRBJ2-1; 10 bases align to TRBD2. V was clipped by 0 bases and J by 8 bases; unmatched bases: 2. The CDR3 length is 14 residues. CDR1 and CDR2 from the germline V gene are SGHRS and YFSETQ. Written as DNA, the CDR3 is TGCGCCAGCAGCTTGGAGCGGGAGGGGTATGAGCAGTTCTTC. Its translation is CASSLEREGYEQFF.